The 16 T cell receptor beta chains below all came from one sample that was sequenced in a study of a mutant IDH1 vaccine in newly diagnosed glioma. The protocol was immunoSEQ multiplex PCR, while the TCRdb copy is restricted to in-frame clones and leaves out a portion. The table includes about 60,000 clones, more than 80% detected once. Time point here: week 35, safety follow-up. The investigators gave 300 ug of mutant IDH1 20-mer peptide in each vaccine dose, together with topical imiquimod. The antigens for these receptors are not known. The sequences come from PBMCs, collected from a glioma patient whose treatment included an IDH1 peptide vaccine. The receptors shown here come from a man aged 40-49 years with glioma.

V and J are TRBV4-2 and TRBJ2-3; 7 nucleotides align to TRBD2. With V trimmed by 0 bases and J by 3 bases, 9 bases remained unmatched. Germline CDR1 LGHNA, CDR2 YNFKEQ. The CDR3 spans 17 residues. CDR3 nucleotide sequence: TGTGCCAGCAGCCAAGATCTTCCGGGAGGAGGTACAGATACGCAGTATTTT. Its translation is CASSQDLPGGGTDTQYF.

The chain links TRBV11-2 to TRBJ2-7, with 12 bases aligning to TRBD2. After removal of 4 bases from V and 2 bases from J, the junction contained 15 bases not matched to a gene. The CDR3 has 19 amino acids. Germline V gene sequence: CDR1 SGHAT, CDR2 FQNNGV. The chain's CDR3 is CASSSSPRTSGKSAYEQYF. The CDR3 DNA reads as TGTGCCAGCAGCTCAAGTCCCCGGACTAGCGGGAAGTCTGCCTACGAGCAGTACTTC. Filled out from reference TRBV11-2 and TRBJ2-7, the complete variable domain reads EAGVAQSPRYKIIEKRQSVAFWCNPISGHATLYWYQQILGQGPKLLIQFQNNGVVDDSQLPKDRFSAERLKGVDSTLKIQPAKLEDSAVYLCASSSSPRTSGKSAYEQYFGPGTRLTVT.

The chain couples TRBV6-6 to TRBJ1-5; D is unclear. The CDR3 spans 13 residues. With 2 bases removed from V and 4 bases from J, the gap between germline ends came to 6 bases. The germline CDR1 and CDR2 sequences are MNHNY and SVGAGI (reference sequence). As DNA, the CDR3 is TGTGCCAGCAGTTACACATCTAATCAGCCCCAGCATTTT. It codes for CASSYTSNQPQHF.

V usage is TRBV6-5 and J usage is TRBJ1-4; D uncertain. Per germline, CDR1 MNHEY and CDR2 SVGAGI. Trimming left V 6 bases short and J 8 bases short, with 19 bases between. This CDR3 is 15 amino acids long. The CDR3 spells CASSPGSARREKLFF. DNA of the CDR3: TGTGCCAGCAGCCCGGGGTCAGCGCGAAGGGAAAAACTGTTTTTT.

The chain joins TRBV6-6 to TRBJ2-3, with 7 bases matching TRBD2. Germline lookup yields CDR1 MNHNY and CDR2 SVGAGI (reference sequence). V shed 5 bases, J shed 4 bases, and the junction held 12 bases outside the gene matches. The CDR3 is 16 residues long. The CDR3 bases are TGTGCCAGCAGTAAAGGAGCGGGAAGAGTGTCAGATACGCAGTATTTT. Its protein is CASSKGAGRVSDTQYF.

The chain joins TRBV7-9 to TRBJ2-3; D is uncertain. The CDR3 consists of 13 residues. CDR1 and CDR2 from the germline V gene are SEHNR and FQNEAQ (reference sequence). Between the trimmed V and J ends, which lost 3 bases and 3 bases, there was a span of 7 bases. The DNA for the CDR3 is TGTGCCAGCAGCTTTGTGGGGACAGATACGCAGTATTTT. Its translation: CASSFVGTDTQYF.

V and J are TRBV7-9 and TRBJ2-3, with D perhaps TRBD1 (7 bases). Trimming took off 2 bases at V and 1 base at J, with 13 bases between the two ends. This CDR3 is built from 16 residues. Germline V gene sequence: CDR1 SEHNR, CDR2 FQNEAQ (reference sequence). DNA for the CDR3: TGTGCCAGCAGCTTATACAGGGGAGGCGGCACAGATACGCAGTATTTT. Its translation: CASSLYRGGGTDTQYF.

This clone was counted only a few times. The CDR3 does not end in the conserved phenylalanine or tryptophan, so this is likely a read error. It is unclear where the CDR3 begins or ends on the DNA, so no DNA is shown, and the CDR3 is as TCRdb lists it. The chain joins TRBV5-3 to TRBJ2-3; the table names TRBD2, a call not compared with the DNA. TRBV5-3 is placed among ORFs of uncertain function. Ends included, the CDR3 has 9 residues. The CDR3 sequence: CARSFGSTA.

V usage is TRBV10-3 and J usage is TRBJ1-2, with D unclear. The CDR3 is 14 amino acids. Trimming took 2 bases from V and 2 from J, leaving 9 bases between them. Looked up from germline, CDR1 is ENHRY and CDR2 is SYGVKD. The CDR3 is CAISEPIVNYGYTF. In DNA, the CDR3 is TGTGCCATCAGTGAGCCGATTGTGAACTATGGCTACACCTTC.

The chain has TRBV7-2 and TRBJ2-5, with D perhaps given as TRBD1 or TRBD2 (5 bases each). Germline V gene lookup returns CDR1 SGHTA and CDR2 FQGNSA. Trimming pared 4 bases from V and 5 bases from J, leaving 8 bases between. The CDR3 sequence is 12 residues long. The CDR3 sequence is CASSYEGETQYF. CDR3 nucleotide sequence: TGTGCCAGCAGCTATGAGGGGGAGACCCAGTACTTC.

The chain joins TRBV21-1 to TRBJ2-3; the table's D call, TRBD1, was not checked against the DNA. TRBV21-1 is termed a pseudogene. The CDR3 length is 17 residues. CDR3 sequence: CASPERSPGCSTDTQYF. CDR3 sequence (DNA): TGTGCCAGCCCCGAAAGGTCCCCAGGGTGTAGCACAGATACGCAGTATTTT.

This sequence joins TRBV30 and TRBJ2-3, with D possibly matching TRBD2 (5 bases). Trimming left V 2 bases short and J 0 bases short, with 9 bases between. Looked up from germline, CDR1 is GTSNPN and CDR2 is SVGIG (reference sequence). CDR3 size: 14 residues. CDR3 DNA sequence: TGTGCCTGGAGTCTTAGCGCCAGCACAGATACGCAGTATTTT. Encoded protein: CAWSLSASTDTQYF.

The rearrangement joins TRBV7-9 to TRBJ2-7, with 8 bases that match TRBD2. V dropped 2 bases and J dropped 4; count of bases not matched to a gene: 7. Germline V gene lookup returns CDR1 SEHNR and CDR2 FQNEAQ (reference sequence). The CDR3 has 15 amino acids. CDR3 sequence reads: CASSLPGGPLYEQYF. In nucleotides, the CDR3 is TGTGCCAGCAGCTTACCGGGAGGGCCTTTATACGAGCAGTACTTC.

This chain uses TRBV5-4 with TRBJ1-2; a possible D gene is TRBD1 (6 bases). The CDR3 runs to 15 residues. The germline V gene encodes CDR1 SGHNT and CDR2 YYREEE (reference sequence). Trimming took 2 bases from V and 7 from J, leaving 18 bases between them. This CDR3 is CASSFPGPRGGGYTF. DNA of the CDR3: TGTGCCAGCAGCTTCCCGGGACCTCGAGGGGGTGGCTACACCTTC.

This chain connects TRBV21-1 to TRBJ2-1; TRBD1 is the table's D call, not checked against the DNA. TRBV21-1 constitutes a pseudogene. The CDR3 runs 16 residues. DNA for the CDR3: TGTGCCAGCAGCGTCCGGGACAGGGCTTCCTACAATGAGCAGTTCTTC. It translates to CASSVRDRASYNEQFF.

J is TRBJ2-7 and V is TRBV6-6; 8 bases fit TRBD2. The CDR3 has 14 amino acids. Per the germline V gene, CDR1 is MNHNY and CDR2 is SVGAGI (reference sequence). V lost 11 bases, J lost 2 bases, and 11 bases stayed unmatched. The CDR3 loop is CAPRAGDDAYEQYF. The DNA for the CDR3 is TGTGCCCCTCGAGCGGGAGATGACGCCTACGAGCAGTACTTC.